This T cell receptor beta chain was sequenced during a study of regulatory T cells in long-lasting Graves disease. This clonotype was recorded at least ten times. Sequencing libraries for TCR beta were prepared with iRepertoire HTBI primers and Arm-PCR of CDR3 regions. TCRdb re-analysed the multiplex PCR reads in MiXCR, keeping a single row per CDR3 protein. The table has approximately 300,000 distinct CDR3 sequences, about a sixth seen once. The time point is: newly diagnosed GD, antithyroid drugs for less than 3 months. The TCR library was made from RNA extracted from PBMCs. The germline CDR1 and CDR2 sequences are LNHDA and SQIVND (reference sequence). V was clipped by 5 bases and J by 0 bases, with 14 bases between them. This CDR3 is 16 amino acids long.

The sample here was peripheral blood mononuclear cells (PBMCs), taken at new diagnosis, from a patient treated with antithyroid drugs. The V and J genes are TRBV19 and TRBJ1-5; the D gene is possibly TRBD1 (5 bases). This TCR was sampled from a female donor with Graves disease. The DNA of the CDR3 is TGTGCCAGTAGTCCGCGGGGACGGATTAGCAATCAGCCCCAGCATTTT. Its translation is CASSPRGRISNQPQHF. The whole variable domain, filled in from reference TRBV19 and TRBJ1-5, reads DGGITQSPKYLFRKEGQNVTLSCEQNLNHDAMYWYRQDPGQGLRLIYYSQIVNDFQKGDIAEGYSVSREKKESFPLTVTSAQKNPTAFYLCASSPRGRISNQPQHFGDGTRLSIL.